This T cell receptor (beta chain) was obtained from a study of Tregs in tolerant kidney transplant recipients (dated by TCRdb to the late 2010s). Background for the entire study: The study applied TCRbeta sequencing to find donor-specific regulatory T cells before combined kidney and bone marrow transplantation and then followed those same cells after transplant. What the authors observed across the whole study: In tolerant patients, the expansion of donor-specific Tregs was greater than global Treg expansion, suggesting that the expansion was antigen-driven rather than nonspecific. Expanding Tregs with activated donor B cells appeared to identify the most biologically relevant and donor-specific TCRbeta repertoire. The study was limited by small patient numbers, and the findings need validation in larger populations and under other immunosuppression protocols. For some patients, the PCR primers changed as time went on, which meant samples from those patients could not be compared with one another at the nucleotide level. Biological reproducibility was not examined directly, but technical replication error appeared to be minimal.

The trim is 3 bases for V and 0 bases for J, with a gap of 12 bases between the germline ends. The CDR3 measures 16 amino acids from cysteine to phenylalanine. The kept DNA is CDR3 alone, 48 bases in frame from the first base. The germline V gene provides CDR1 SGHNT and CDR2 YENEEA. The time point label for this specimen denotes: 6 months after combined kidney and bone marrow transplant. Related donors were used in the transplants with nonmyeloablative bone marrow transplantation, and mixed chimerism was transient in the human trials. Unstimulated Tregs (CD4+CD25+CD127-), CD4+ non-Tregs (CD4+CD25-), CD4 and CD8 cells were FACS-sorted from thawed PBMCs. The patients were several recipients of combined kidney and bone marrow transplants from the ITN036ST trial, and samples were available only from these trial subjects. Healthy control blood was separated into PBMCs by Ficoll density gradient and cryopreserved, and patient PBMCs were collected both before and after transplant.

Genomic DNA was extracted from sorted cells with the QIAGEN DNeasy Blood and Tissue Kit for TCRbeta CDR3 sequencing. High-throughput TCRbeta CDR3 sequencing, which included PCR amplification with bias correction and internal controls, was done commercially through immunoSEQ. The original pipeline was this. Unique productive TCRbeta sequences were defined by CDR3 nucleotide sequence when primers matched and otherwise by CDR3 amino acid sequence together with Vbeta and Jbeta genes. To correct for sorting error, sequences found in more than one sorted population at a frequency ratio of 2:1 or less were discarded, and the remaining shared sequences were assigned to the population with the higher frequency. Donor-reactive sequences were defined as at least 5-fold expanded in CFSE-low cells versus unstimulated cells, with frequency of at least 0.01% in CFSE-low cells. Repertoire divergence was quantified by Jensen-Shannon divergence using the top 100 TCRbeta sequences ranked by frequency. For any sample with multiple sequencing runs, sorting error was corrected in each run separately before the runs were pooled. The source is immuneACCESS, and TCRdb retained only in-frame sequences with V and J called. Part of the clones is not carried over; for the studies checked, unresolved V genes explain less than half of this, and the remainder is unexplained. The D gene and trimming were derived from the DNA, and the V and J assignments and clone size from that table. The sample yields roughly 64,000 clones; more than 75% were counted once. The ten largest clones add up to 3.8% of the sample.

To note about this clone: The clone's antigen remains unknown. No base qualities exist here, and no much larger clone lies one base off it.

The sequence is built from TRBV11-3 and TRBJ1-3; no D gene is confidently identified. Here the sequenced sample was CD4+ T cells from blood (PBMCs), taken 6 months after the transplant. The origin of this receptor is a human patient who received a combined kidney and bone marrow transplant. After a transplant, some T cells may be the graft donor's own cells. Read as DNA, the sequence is TGTGCCAGCAGCTTTAGACACCGTGACTCTGGAAACACCATATATTTT. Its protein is CASSFRHRDSGNTIYF.